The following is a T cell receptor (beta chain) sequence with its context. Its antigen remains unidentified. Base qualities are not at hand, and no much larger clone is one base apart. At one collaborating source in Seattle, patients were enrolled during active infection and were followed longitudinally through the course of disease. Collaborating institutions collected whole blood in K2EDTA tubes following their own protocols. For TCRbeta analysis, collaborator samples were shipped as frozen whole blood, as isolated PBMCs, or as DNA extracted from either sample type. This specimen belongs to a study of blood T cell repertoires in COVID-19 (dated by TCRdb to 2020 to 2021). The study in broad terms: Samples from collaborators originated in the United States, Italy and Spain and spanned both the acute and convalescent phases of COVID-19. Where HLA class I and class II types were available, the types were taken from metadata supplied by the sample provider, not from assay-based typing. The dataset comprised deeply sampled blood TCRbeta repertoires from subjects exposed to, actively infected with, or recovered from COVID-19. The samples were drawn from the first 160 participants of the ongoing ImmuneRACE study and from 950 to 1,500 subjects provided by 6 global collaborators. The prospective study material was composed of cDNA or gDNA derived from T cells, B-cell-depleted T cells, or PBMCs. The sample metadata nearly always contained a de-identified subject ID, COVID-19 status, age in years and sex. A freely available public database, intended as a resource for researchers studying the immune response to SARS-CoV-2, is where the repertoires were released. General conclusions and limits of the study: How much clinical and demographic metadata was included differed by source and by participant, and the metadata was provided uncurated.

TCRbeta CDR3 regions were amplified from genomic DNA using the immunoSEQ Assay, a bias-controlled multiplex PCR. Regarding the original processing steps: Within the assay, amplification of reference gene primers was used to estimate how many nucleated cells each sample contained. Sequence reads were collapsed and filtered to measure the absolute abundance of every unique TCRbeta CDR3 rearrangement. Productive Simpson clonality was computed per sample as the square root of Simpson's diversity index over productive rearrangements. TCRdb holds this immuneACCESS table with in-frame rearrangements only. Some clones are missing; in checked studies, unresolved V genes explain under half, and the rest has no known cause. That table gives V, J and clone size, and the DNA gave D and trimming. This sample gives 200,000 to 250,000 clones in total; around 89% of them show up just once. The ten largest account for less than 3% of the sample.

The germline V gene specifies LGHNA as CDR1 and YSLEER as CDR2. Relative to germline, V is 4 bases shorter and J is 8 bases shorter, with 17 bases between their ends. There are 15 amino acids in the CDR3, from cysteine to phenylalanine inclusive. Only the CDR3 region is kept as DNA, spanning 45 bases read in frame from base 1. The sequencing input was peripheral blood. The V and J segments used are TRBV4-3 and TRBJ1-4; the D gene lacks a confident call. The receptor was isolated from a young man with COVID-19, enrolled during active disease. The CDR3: CASSLTRIGREKLFF. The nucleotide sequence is TGCGCCAGCAGCCTGACAAGGATCGGAAGGGAAAAACTGTTTTTT.